The present entry profiles one T cell receptor beta chain with its context. Its cognate antigen has yet to be identified. Per-base quality was not reported, and no clone a single base away is much larger than it. The entry originates in a study of blood T cell repertoires in COVID-19 (dated by TCRdb to the early 2020s). Notes on the research overall: Collaborator samples came from the United States, Italy and Spain and covered acute and convalescent phases of COVID-19. The prospective study material was composed of cDNA or gDNA derived from T cells, B-cell-depleted T cells, or PBMCs. The dataset comprised deeply sampled blood TCRbeta repertoires from subjects exposed to, actively infected with, or recovered from COVID-19. The repertoires were made available in a free public database intended to serve as a resource for research on the immune response to SARS-CoV-2. Samples came from the ongoing ImmuneRACE study (first 160 participants) plus 1,254 subjects from 6 global collaborators. A de-identified subject ID, COVID-19 status, age in years and sex were almost always included in the sample metadata. HLA class I and class II types, where available, came from metadata supplied by the sample provider rather than from assay-based typing.

Each collaborating institution followed its own protocols to collect whole blood in K2EDTA tubes. Collaborator samples were shipped for TCRbeta analysis as frozen whole blood, isolated PBMCs, or DNA extracted from either sample type. After removal of 7 bases from V and 5 bases from J, the junction retains 7 bases not matched to a gene. CDR1 and CDR2 were assigned from the germline V gene as SGHAT and FQNNGV. The CDR3 contains 14 residues, cysteine and phenylalanine counted. Of all the DNA, just the CDR3 is kept, 42 bases in frame from base 1. What the work shows at the level of the full study, not this receptor alone: The quantity of clinical and demographic metadata differed by source and by participant and was supplied without curation.

The immunoSEQ Assay, a bias-controlled multiplex PCR, was used to amplify TCRbeta CDR3 regions from genomic DNA. The source study handled its data this way. The number of nucleated cells in each sample was estimated from the amplification of reference gene primers within the assay. Sequence reads were collapsed and filtered to measure the absolute abundance of every unique TCRbeta CDR3 rearrangement. Productive Simpson clonality was computed per sample as the square root of Simpson's diversity index over productive rearrangements. TCRdb obtained this table from immuneACCESS and retained in-frame rearrangements with V and J assigned. These tables miss some clones; where compared with another copy, unresolved V genes account for less than half of the shortfall, and the remainder is unexplained. For V, J and clone size, that table is used; D and trimming come from the DNA. Across this sample there are tens of thousands of clones, with roughly 82% seen only once. The ten largest clones add up to approximately 6.8% of the sample.

The receptor comes from a middle-aged man with active or convalescent COVID-19. Source material: peripheral blood. This sequence uses TRBV11-2 and TRBJ2-5; TRBD1 lines up with 10 middle nucleotides. CDR3 sequence: CASNLDRGRETQYF. The nucleotides read TGTGCCAGCAACCTAGACAGGGGGCGGGAGACCCAGTACTTC.